The rows below give T cell receptor beta chains drawn from one sample of a study of blood T cell repertoires in COVID-19. Sequencing used immunoSEQ multiplex PCR; TCRdb keeps in-frame clones, though not all of them. Of 52,000 or so clones listed, about 85% are singletons. Sequencing was carried out using peripheral blood. These receptors came from a woman aged 70 to 79 with active COVID-19. Each CDR3 is given with its conserved first and last residue. D genes are given only for firm matches. Not every row has a clone size; where given, it reads once, few, many or a size class.

D | size | J | V | DNA | CDR3
NA | few | TRBJ2-7 | TRBV6-1 | TGTGCCAGCAGTGAGCAGGGAATCTCCTACGAGCAGTACTTC | CASSEQGISYEQYF
TRBD2 | NA | TRBJ2-2 | TRBV27 | TGTGCCAGCAGTTCGGGACTAGCGAGAGGGGCCGGGGAGCTGTTTTTT | CASSSGLARGAGELFF
NA | NA | TRBJ2-3 | TRBV7-9 | TGTGCCAGCAGCTCTAGACAGGGGAGGGCAGATACGCAGTATTTT | CASSSRQGRADTQYF
TRBD2 | NA | TRBJ2-3 | TRBV7-2 | TGTGCCAGCAGCTTAGCTCGGGCTAGCGGGAGGGGTACGCAGTATTTT | CASSLARASGRGTQYF
TRBD1 | NA | TRBJ1-6 | TRBV5-1 | TGCGCCAGCAGCGGCAGGGGGAATTCACCCCTCCACTTT | CASSGRGNSPLHF
NA | NA | TRBJ2-1 | TRBV5-1 | TGCGCCAGCAGCTTGGGGAGCTCCTACAATGAGCAGTTCTTC | CASSLGSSYNEQFF
NA | NA | TRBJ2-2 | TRBV9 | TGTGCCAGCAGCACTTCGGTCCAGGCCGCGAACACCGGGGAGCTGTTTTTT | CASSTSVQAANTGELFF
NA | NA | TRBJ1-4 | TRBV9 | TGTGCCAGCAGCGTAGATTCAGGGAAGGGAGAAAAACTGTTTTTT | CASSVDSGKGEKLFF
TRBD1 | NA | TRBJ2-3 | TRBV15 | TGTGCCACCAGCCCTTGGGACAGAACAGATACGCAGTATTTT | CATSPWDRTDTQYF
NA | NA | TRBJ1-3 | TRBV6-9 | TGTGCCAGCAGTTCACGGGTGAGTTCGTTGCAGGGCTCTGGAAACACCATATATTTT | CASSSRVSSLQGSGNTIYF
NA | NA | TRBJ1-6 | TRBV6-1 | TGTGCCAGCAGTGGCGGGGTGAGCTCCTATAATTCACCCCTCCACTTT | CASSGGVSSYNSPLHF
TRBD2 | NA | TRBJ2-3 | TRBV5-1 | TGCGCCAGCAGCTTGGGGCTAGCGGGAGGGCCATGGGCAGATACGCAGTATTTT | CASSLGLAGGPWADTQYF
TRBD1 | NA | TRBJ2-1 | TRBV10-2 | TGCGCCAGCAGTGGGACAGGCGGTGAGCAGTTCTTC | CASSGTGGEQFF
TRBD2 | NA | TRBJ2-4 | TRBV28 | TGTGCCAGCAGTCCGGGGGGGTCGAGGGCCAAAAACATTCAGTACTTC | CASSPGGSRAKNIQYF
TRBD2 | NA | TRBJ2-3 | TRBV24-1 | TGTGCCACCAGTGTCGCGGGAGGCACAGATACGCAGTATTTT | CATSVAGGTDTQYF
NA | NA | TRBJ1-1 | TRBV2 | TGTGCCAGCAGTCCACTATACAGGTATCCTAGACAGGTGGATGAAGCTTTCTTT | CASSPLYRYPRQVDEAFF
NA | NA | TRBJ1-3 | TRBV9 | TGTGCCAGCAGCGTAGAACAGGGACGAGGAAACACCATATATTTT | CASSVEQGRGNTIYF
NA | NA | TRBJ2-7 | TRBV5-1 | TGCGCCAGCGGTACCGGGGATACCTCCTACGAGCAGTACTTC | CASGTGDTSYEQYF
NA | NA | TRBJ2-5 | TRBV9 | TGTGCCAGCAGCGTAGCTCCCGTATGGTCCGGGAGTCAAGAGACCCAGTACTTC | CASSVAPVWSGSQETQYF
TRBD1 | once | TRBJ1-2 | TRBV13 | TGTGCCAGCAGCAGTACAGGGGTGAGGATTTATGGCTACACCTTC | CASSSTGVRIYGYTF
NA | NA | TRBJ2-1 | TRBV29-1 | TGCAGCGTCGGCTCCTACAATGAGCAGTTCTTC | CSVGSYNEQFF
TRBD1 | NA | TRBJ1-5 | TRBV7-8 | TGTGCCAGCAGCTTAAGGGACAGGGGGTTTCAGCCCCAGCATTTT | CASSLRDRGFQPQHF
NA | NA | TRBJ1-2 | TRBV9 | TGTGCCAGCAGCGTAGACAGGAACTATGGCTACACCTTC | CASSVDRNYGYTF
NA | NA | TRBJ1-5 | TRBV23-1 | TGCGCCAGCAGTCAATCGACAGCCGGCCAGCCCCAGCATTTT | CASSQSTAGQPQHF
NA | few | TRBJ2-2 | TRBV6-4 | TGTGCCAGCAGTGCCTCAGGAGGGGTTGCCGGGGAGCTGTTTTTT | CASSASGGVAGELFF
TRBD1 | NA | TRBJ1-6 | TRBV5-5 | TGTGCCAGCAGCATACAGGGACAGGGGCGAAGTTCACCCCTCCACTTT | CASSIQGQGRSSPLHF
TRBD1 | NA | TRBJ2-1 | TRBV18 | TGTGCCAGCTCACCACAGGGGGCGGGCTCCTACAATGAGCAGTTCTTC | CASSPQGAGSYNEQFF
TRBD2 | NA | TRBJ2-5 | TRBV30 | TGTGCCTGGAATCCTGGGGCGGGAGATGAGACCCAGTACTTC | CAWNPGAGDETQYF
TRBD1 | NA | TRBJ1-2 | TRBV4-1 | TGCGCCAGCAGCCAGCAGGGACAGGTAAAGAACTATGGCTACACCTTC | CASSQQGQVKNYGYTF
NA | NA | TRBJ2-5 | TRBV19 | TGTGCCAGTAGTATCTCGAGGCCCCCAGAGACCCAGTACTTC | CASSISRPPETQYF
NA | NA | TRBJ1-3 | TRBV5-4 | TGTGCCAGCAGCTTGGCAGGGAATAGCAGAAACACCATATATTTT | CASSLAGNSRNTIYF
TRBD1 | NA | TRBJ2-1 | TRBV6-2/TRBV6-3 | TGTGCCAGCAGCTTAGGGACAGGTGTGTGGGATGAGCAGTTCTTC | CASSLGTGVWDEQFF
TRBD2 | NA | TRBJ2-1 | TRBV28 | TGTGCCAGCAGATCAGCGGGAAGCGACAATGAGCAGTTCTTC | CASRSAGSDNEQFF
TRBD2 | NA | TRBJ2-1 | TRBV19 | TGTGCCAGTAGTATAGCTTGGACTAGCGGGAGAGTGTACAATGAGCAGTTCTTC | CASSIAWTSGRVYNEQFF
NA | NA | TRBJ2-7 | TRBV29-1 | TGCAGCGTTGATTTGGGGGGTTACGAGCAGTACTTC | CSVDLGGYEQYF
NA | NA | TRBJ2-3 | TRBV9 | TGTGCCAGCAGCGTAGCGGGAGTTGGGCCAGATACGCAGTATTTT | CASSVAGVGPDTQYF
TRBD2 | NA | TRBJ2-3 | TRBV11-2 | TGTGCCAGCAGCAAGGGGACTAGCAGCACAGATACGCAGTATTTT | CASSKGTSSTDTQYF
NA | NA | TRBJ2-5 | TRBV11-2 | TGTGCCAGCAGCTCTTTTAAGGGAGGTATTGAGACCCAGTACTTC | CASSSFKGGIETQYF
TRBD2 | NA | TRBJ2-3 | TRBV5-1 | TGCGCCAGCAGCTTGCCAATTACTAGCGCTAGCACAGATACGCAGTATTTT | CASSLPITSASTDTQYF
NA | NA | TRBJ1-6 | TRBV27 | TGTGCCAGCAGACCTATACAGAATTCACCCCTCCACTTT | CASRPIQNSPLHF
TRBD1 | NA | TRBJ1-3 | TRBV28 | TGTGCCAGCAGTTTAGGGGACAGCACCCTCTCTGGAAACACCATATATTTT | CASSLGDSTLSGNTIYF
NA | NA | TRBJ2-1 | TRBV7-8 | TGTGCCAGCAGCTTTCTGGCGGCCCTTAGGAGCTCCTACAATGAGCAGTTCTTC | CASSFLAALRSSYNEQFF
TRBD1 | few | TRBJ2-3 | TRBV28 | TGTGCCAGCAGTGGCGCAGGGGGTAAGTTGGGAACGCAGTATTTT | CASSGAGGKLGTQYF
NA | NA | TRBJ1-4 | TRBV30 | TGTGCCCAAGGGGGTAATGAAAAACTGTTTTTT | CAQGGNEKLFF
NA | once | TRBJ2-2 | TRBV5-4 | TGTGCCAGCAGCTTGGCAGTTACTGGGACAACGAACACCGGGGAGCTGTTTTTT | CASSLAVTGTTNTGELFF
NA | once | TRBJ1-1 | TRBV2 | TGTGCCAGCAGTTACCAGATGAACACTGAAGCTTTCTTT | CASSYQMNTEAFF
TRBD2 | NA | TRBJ2-2 | TRBV4-1 | TGCGCCAGCAGCCCCCGGCTAGCGGGGGTCCTGAACACCGGGGAGCTGTTTTTT | CASSPRLAGVLNTGELFF
TRBD2 | NA | TRBJ2-1 | TRBV4-1 | TGCGCCAGCAGCCAAACCAATAGCGGGAGCTCCTACAATGAGCAGTTCTTC | CASSQTNSGSSYNEQFF
TRBD2 | once | TRBJ2-1 | TRBV28 | TGTGCCAGCAGGACTAGCAAGGTTGGGGAGCAGTTCTTC | CASRTSKVGEQFF
NA | NA | TRBJ2-2 | TRBV18 | TGTGCCAGCTCAAACTCGGCCGGGGAGCTGTTTTTT | CASSNSAGELFF
NA | NA | TRBJ2-2 | TRBV18 | TGTGCCAGCTCACCGCTTAACGGGGACACCGGGGAGCTGTTTTTT | CASSPLNGDTGELFF
TRBD2 | NA | TRBJ2-5 | TRBV19 | TGTGCCAGTAGGGGGAGGGCCGGATCAGGAGAGACCCAGTACTTC | CASRGRAGSGETQYF
TRBD1 | NA | TRBJ2-1 | TRBV28 | TGTGCCAGCAGCCCAGGGACAGGGAGGAATGAGCAGTTCTTC | CASSPGTGRNEQFF
NA | NA | TRBJ1-1 | TRBV7-6 | TGTGCCAGCAAGGGCGGGAGCACTGAAGCTTTCTTT | CASKGGSTEAFF
TRBD1 | NA | TRBJ1-5 | TRBV28 | TGTGCCAGCAGTTTCACGACAGGGAGGTATGCTCAGCCCCAGCATTTT | CASSFTTGRYAQPQHF
TRBD2 | NA | TRBJ2-5 | TRBV7-9 | TGTGCCAGCAGCCCGACAGCGGGATTGGGGGAGACCCAGTACTTC | CASSPTAGLGETQYF
TRBD2 | NA | TRBJ2-3 | TRBV18 | TGTGCCAGCTCACTAGGGACTAGCGGGAGCGTGGATACGCAGTATTTT | CASSLGTSGSVDTQYF